The next 25 T cell receptor beta chains were all read from a single sample in a study of T-cell memory formation after mild COVID-19. TCRdb used MiXCR to reprocess the 5' RACE reads, holding one entry per CDR3 protein. The table lists about 300,000 distinct CDR3 sequences, just under 20% of them singletons. The sample was PBMCs or a T cell subset sorted from them (not recorded which). These receptors were taken from a man between 18 and 29 years old who had mild COVID-19 (a few samples of this study predate the infection). Cell type and time point are not known.

V is TRBV7-3 and J is TRBJ2-1; 8 nucleotides align to TRBD2. The germline gives CDR1 SGHTA, CDR2 FQGTGA. The ends lost 3 bases at V and 7 bases at J; junction bases unmatched: 8. The CDR3 contains 15 residues. CDR3 protein: CASSFSGEPSNEQFF. CDR3 in DNA: TGTGCCAGCAGCTTTAGCGGGGAGCCCTCTAATGAGCAGTTCTTC.

This clonotype was recorded a few times. This chain connects TRBV6-2 or TRBV6-3 to TRBJ2-3; D is unclear. Per the germline V gene, CDR1 is MNHEY and CDR2 is SVGEGT. Trimming pared 4 bases from V and 4 bases from J, leaving 6 bases between. This CDR3 has 12 residues. The CDR3 nucleotides read TGTGCCAGCAGTTCAAGGCCAGATACGCAGTATTTT. This encodes CASSSRPDTQYF.

The V call is TRBV30, the J call TRBJ1-5; D unclear. The CDR3 spans 16 residues. Per germline, CDR1 GTSNPN and CDR2 SVGIG (reference sequence). V was shortened by 3 bases and J by 4 bases, with 19 bases between the two germline ends. CDR3 sequence: CAWSAGTGFGNQPQHF. CDR3 DNA: TGTGCCTGGAGCGCCGGTACGGGGTTTGGAAATCAGCCCCAGCATTTT.

The genes are TRBV7-3 and TRBJ2-2; 7 positions agree with TRBD1. V lost 6 bases and J lost 8; bases outside the gene matches: 9. The V gene's germline CDR1 is SGHTA and CDR2 FQGTGA. The CDR3 consists of 14 residues. As DNA, the CDR3 is TGTGCCAGCAGTCATACAGGGGATGTTGGGGAGCTGTTTTTT. This gives the protein CASSHTGDVGELFF.

This clonotype was counted between two and nine times. The V gene is TRBV6-2 or TRBV6-3, the J gene TRBJ2-7; TRBD1 might be the D (6 bases). Trimming shortened V by 6 bases and J by 5 bases, and 14 bases separated the two germline ends. The germline gives CDR1 MNHEY, CDR2 SVGEGT. The CDR3 totals 13 residues. The chain's CDR3 is CASRTPTGNEQYF. CDR3 DNA sequence: TGTGCCAGCAGAACTCCTACAGGGAACGAGCAGTACTTC.

This clonotype has just a few counts. The chain employs TRBV5-1 and TRBJ1-5; D remains unclear. Per germline, CDR1 SGHRS and CDR2 YFSETQ. Trimming took off 5 bases at V and 3 bases at J, with 12 bases between the two ends. This CDR3 is built from 14 residues. The CDR3 region is CASREDPYNQPQHF. The CDR3 DNA sequence: TGCGCCAGCAGGGAGGACCCCTACAATCAGCCCCAGCATTTT.

There are a few counts of this clonotype. V and J are TRBV28 and TRBJ2-5; no clear D gene. There are 15 residues in the CDR3. The V gene lost 5 bases and the J gene lost 5 bases, with 18 bases spanning the gap. Germline loops: CDR1 MDHEN, CDR2 SYDVKM. CDR3 protein: CASSSPGTRLETQYF. CDR3 DNA: TGTGCCAGCAGTAGTCCGGGTACGCGGCTGGAGACCCAGTACTTC.

As concerns this clonotype: The junction differs from germline at one of its ends, possibly a read error. As DNA, the CDR3 is TGCAGTGCAAGAGGGGCCCCTGAAGCTTTCTTT. Residues: CSARGAPEAFF. J is TRBJ1-1 and V is TRBV20-1; a possible D gene is TRBD1 (5 bases). The germline CDR1 and CDR2 sequences are DFQATT and SNEGSKA (reference sequence). The CDR3 is 11 residues long.

The chain joins TRBV6-5 to TRBJ1-4; D remains unclear. This CDR3 spans 18 amino acids. V lost 0 bases and J 6 bases, leaving 20 bases between the germline ends. CDR1 and CDR2 from the germline V gene are MNHEY and SVGAGI. The CDR3 loop is CASSYSGGLVSGDEKLFF. DNA for the CDR3: TGTGCCAGCAGTTACTCAGGTGGCCTCGTGTCTGGTGATGAAAAACTGTTTTTT.

The table lists this clonotype with a few counts. The rearrangement uses TRBV5-5 and TRBJ1-5; a possible D gene is TRBD1 (6 bases). The CDR3 is made up of 15 amino acids. The germline V gene encodes CDR1 SGHKS and CDR2 YYEKEE (reference sequence). V gave up 3 bases and J gave up 2 bases, with 12 bases separating them. The CDR3 DNA reads TGTGCCAGCAGCTCACAGGGTCTCGGCAATCAGCCCCAGCATTTT. Its translation is CASSSQGLGNQPQHF. The variable domain in full, with the rest retrieved from reference TRBV5-5 and TRBJ1-5, is DAGVTQSPTHLIKTRGQQVTLRCSPISGHKSVSWYQQVLGQGPQFIFQYYEKEERGRGNFPDRFSARQFPNYSSELNVNALLLGDSALYLCASSSQGLGNQPQHFGDGTRLSIL.

This chain links TRBV7-2 with TRBJ2-1; TRBD2 agrees at 9 bases. Germline values: CDR1 SGHTA, CDR2 FQGNSA. The CDR3 runs 16 residues. V lost 5 bases to trimming and J lost 8 bases; unmatched junction nucleotides: 13. The CDR3 reads CASSLNSPGTSYEQFF. The CDR3 DNA sequence: TGTGCCAGCAGCCTCAACTCCCCCGGGACTAGCTATGAGCAGTTCTTC.

This clonotype was detected ten times or more. V is TRBV30 and J is TRBJ2-1; unclear D gene. CDR1 and CDR2 (germline): GTSNPN, SVGIG (reference sequence). V gave up 1 base and J gave up 6 bases, with 10 bases separating them. This CDR3 spans 13 amino acids. In DNA form, the CDR3 reads TGTGCCTGGAGTGGGATGGGCGGCAATGAGCAGTTCTTC. It specifies CAWSGMGGNEQFF.

This clonotype showed up just a few times. The chain uses TRBV5-5 and TRBJ2-7; 9 bases agree with TRBD2. Germline CDR1 and CDR2: SGHKS and YYEKEE (reference sequence). The CDR3 loop spans 15 amino acids. The V gene end was trimmed by 5 bases and the J gene end by 1 base; junction bases not matched to a gene: 7. Written as DNA, the CDR3 is TGTGCCAGCAGTATGCGGGAGGGACCTTCCTACGAGCAGTACGTC. Translating it yields CASSMREGPSYEQYV.

This clonotype was seen a handful of times. V and J are TRBV9 and TRBJ2-1, with D perhaps given as TRBD1 or TRBD2 (5 bases each). Trimming took 3 bases from V and 10 from J, leaving 20 bases between them. This CDR3 is 15 amino acids long. Germline CDR1 reads SGDLS; CDR2 reads YYNGEE. Here the CDR3 reads CASSEAARGWDEQFF. CDR3 sequence (DNA): TGTGCCAGCAGCGAAGCGGCCCGGGGTTGGGACGAGCAGTTCTTC. The full variable domain, rest sourced from reference TRBV9 and TRBJ2-1, is DSGVTQTPKHLITATGQRVTLRCSPRSGDLSVYWYQQSLDQGLQFLIQYYNGEERAKGNILERFSAQQFPDLHSELNLSSLELGDSALYFCASSEAARGWDEQFFGPGTRLTVL.

The chain is built from TRBV7-2 and TRBJ1-1, with D unclear. This CDR3 is 14 amino acids long. Trimming removed 2 bases at V and 6 bases at J, with 13 bases between. Germline CDR1 reads SGHTA; CDR2 reads FQGNSA. As DNA, the CDR3 is TGTGCCAGCAGCTTACGACTTTTGGGCGCTGAAGCTTTCTTT. Its protein is CASSLRLLGAEAFF.

The chain has TRBV12-2 and TRBJ2-6; the table's D call TRBD2 went unverified against the DNA. TRBV12-2 is assigned pseudogene status. There are 17 residues in the CDR3. The CDR3 here is CASRLAQGSSGANVLTF. CDR3 coding DNA: TGTGCAAGTCGCTTAGCGCAGGGCAGTTCCGGGGCCAACGTCCTGACTTTC.

The chain is built from TRBV18 and TRBJ2-7; either TRBD1 or TRBD2 may fit D (5 bases each). The CDR3 runs to 14 residues. V was pared by 3 bases and J by 1 base, with 10 bases between. CDR1 KGHSH and CDR2 LQKENI come from the germline V gene. CDR3 nucleotides: TGTGCCAGCTCACCCCGGGACGCTTCCTACGAGCAGTACTTC. Amino acid sequence: CASSPRDASYEQYF.

This sequence joins TRBV3-1 and TRBJ2-3; perhaps TRBD2 as D (5 bases). The CDR3 spans 15 residues. The germline CDR1 and CDR2 sequences are LGHDT and YNNKEL (reference sequence). Trimming pared 1 base from V and 2 bases from J, leaving 10 bases between. DNA of the CDR3: TGTGCCAGCAGCCAAGTTGGCGGGCCCACAGATACGCAGTATTTT. Its translation: CASSQVGGPTDTQYF.

The sample holds a few counts of this clonotype. This chain connects TRBV29-1 to TRBJ2-1; tentatively, D is TRBD1 (5 bases). Germline values: CDR1 SQVTM, CDR2 ANQGSEA. The CDR3 runs to 10 residues. Deletions cut 4 bases from V and 9 bases from J, with 7 bases between. In DNA, the CDR3 is TGCAGCGTTGGACAGCTTGAGCAGTTCTTC. It encodes CSVGQLEQFF.

The chain recombines TRBV5-6 with TRBJ2-3; tentatively, D is TRBD1 (5 bases). Germline assignment: CDR1 SGHDT and CDR2 YYEEEE. The V and J ends lost 2 bases and 4 bases respectively, with 11 bases between them. The CDR3 has 14 residues. The CDR3 protein is CASSFLLGADTQYF. CDR3 sequence (DNA): TGTGCCAGCAGCTTTCTATTAGGGGCAGATACGCAGTATTTT.

This chain connects TRBV5-4 to TRBJ2-3; 7 positions agree with TRBD2. Per the germline V gene, CDR1 is SGHNT and CDR2 is YYREEE (reference sequence). This CDR3 spans 13 amino acids. V gave up 4 bases and J gave up 5 bases; unmatched junction bases: 4. CDR3 amino acids: CASSGLVEDTQYF. DNA of the CDR3: TGTGCCAGCAGCGGACTAGTGGAAGATACGCAGTATTTT.

There are a few counts of this clonotype. The J gene is TRBJ1-5, the V gene TRBV2; no firm D call. In germline, CDR1 is SNHLY, CDR2 FYNNEI. With 2 bases removed from V and 11 bases from J, the gap between germline ends came to 10 bases. The length of the CDR3 is 12 residues. CDR3 nucleotide sequence: TGTGCCAGCAGTGAACCGCCGCGGTCCCAGCATTTT. It yields the protein CASSEPPRSQHF. The full variable domain, its missing parts supplied by reference TRBV2 and TRBJ1-5, is EPEVTQTPSHQVTQMGQEVILRCVPISNHLYFYWYRQILGQKVEFLVSFYNNEISEKSEIFDDQFSVERPDGSNFTLKIRSTKLEDSAMYFCASSEPPRSQHFGDGTRLSIL.

This chain connects TRBV5-1 to TRBJ2-1, with D unclear. The CDR3 consists of 13 residues. V lost 4 bases to trimming and J lost 3 bases, with 8 bases between them. Germline V lookup: CDR1 SGHRS, CDR2 YFSETQ. In nucleotides, the CDR3 is TGCGCCAGCAGCCGAGGAGACTACAATGAGCAGTTCTTC. It encodes CASSRGDYNEQFF.

This clonotype was seen a handful of times. The chain employs TRBV4-1 and TRBJ2-2; D may be TRBD1 (5 bases). Per the germline V gene, CDR1 is MGHRA and CDR2 is YSYEKL. The CDR3 runs to 16 residues. Between the trimmed V and J ends, which lost 0 bases and 5 bases, there was a span of 13 bases. CDR3 nucleotide sequence: TGCGCCAGCAGCCAAGATAGGGGTTATCGGACCGGGGAGCTGTTTTTT. Translated: CASSQDRGYRTGELFF.

The rearrangement links TRBV28 to TRBJ2-7; perhaps TRBD1 as D (5 bases). Germline V gene data show CDR1 as MDHEN and CDR2 as SYDVKM. V lost 5 bases to trimming and J lost 3 bases, with 20 bases between them. CDR3 length: 16 residues. The CDR3 coding sequence is TGTGCCAGCAGTCATTGGCAGGGAATTTCCCTCTACGAGCAGTACGTC. Translating gives CASSHWQGISLYEQYV.